Below, 8 T cell receptor beta chains from the same sample are listed, as sequenced in a study of cytomegalovirus exposure and HLA in healthy donors. Researchers ran the PCR with 60 Vbeta and 13 Jbeta primers. The assay was immunoSEQ multiplex PCR, and TCRdb's table has in-frame clones only and misses some. Of 95,000 to 150,000 clones detected, around three fifths appear once; the ten largest clones hold approximately 8%. Sequencing input: PBMCs. The receptors were gathered from a middle-aged woman in good health and CMV-seropositive.

The chain links TRBV5-1 to TRBJ1-4, with TRBD1 as a possible D gene (5 bases). The length of the CDR3 is 16 residues. V lost 0 bases and J 12 bases, leaving 21 bases between the germline ends. Germline loops: CDR1 SGHRS, CDR2 YFSETQ. CDR3 loop: CASSLGGGGGNTELFF. DNA for the CDR3: TGCGCCAGCAGCTTGGGTGGGGGAGGAGGAAATACGGAACTGTTTTTT.

Concerning this clone: The sample carries other DNA sequences with the same CDR3. The V gene is TRBV29-1, the J gene TRBJ1-1, with D possibly being TRBD1 (5 bases). The CDR3 is made up of 13 amino acids. Germline CDR1 and CDR2: SQVTM and ANQGSEA. V dropped 5 bases and J dropped 3 bases, with 13 bases sitting between them. The CDR3 loop is CSVLRGQYTEAFF. The CDR3 nucleotides are TGCAGCGTTCTTAGGGGTCAGTACACTGAAGCTTTCTTT.

The CDR3 region has the DNA TGCGCCAGCAGCCAAGCAGGGACCGGGACTAGTGGCTACGAGCAGTACTTC. Protein product: CASSQAGTGTSGYEQYF. The V and J genes are TRBV4-1 and TRBJ2-7; 8 nucleotides align to TRBD2. V gave up 1 base and J gave up 3 bases; unmatched junction bases: 11. CDR1 is MGHRA and CDR2 is YSYEKL in the germline V gene. CDR3 length: 17 amino acids.

The chain combines TRBV27 with TRBJ1-5, with a tentative D call TRBD1 (5 bases). This CDR3 has 13 residues. Germline V gene sequence: CDR1 MNHEY, CDR2 SMNVEV (reference sequence). V was trimmed by 5 bases and J by 3 bases, leaving 8 bases between them. For the CDR3, the DNA is TGTGCCAGCAGTGGGACTATCAATCAGCCCCAGCATTTT. This encodes CASSGTINQPQHF.

The chain is built from TRBV5-1 and TRBJ2-5; TRBD2 is a possible D gene (6 bases). This CDR3 comprises 13 residues. Germline V gene data show CDR1 as SGHRS and CDR2 as YFSETQ. With 5 bases removed from V and 1 base from J, the gap between germline ends came to 9 bases. Here the CDR3 reads CASRRDLQETQYF. The CDR3 DNA reads TGCGCCAGCAGGCGGGACCTCCAAGAGACCCAGTACTTC.

The chain links TRBV27 to TRBJ1-4; a possible D gene is TRBD1 (6 bases). The germline gives CDR1 MNHEY, CDR2 SMNVEV (reference sequence). The CDR3 covers 16 residues. Trimming shortened V by 6 bases and J by 8 bases, and 22 bases separated the two germline ends. DNA for the CDR3: TGTGCCAGCAGCCGACGGACAGCCCGGGCGGAAGAAAAACTGTTTTTT. As protein: CASSRRTARAEEKLFF.

The chain couples TRBV6-5 to TRBJ1-2; no clear D. Germline V lookup: CDR1 MNHEY, CDR2 SVGAGI. The CDR3 runs 12 residues. Deletions cut 5 bases from V and 7 bases from J, with 11 bases between. In DNA, the CDR3 is TGTGCCAGCAGTCCTGTTTACGGTGGCTACACCTTC. Its translation: CASSPVYGGYTF.

The chain is built from TRBV29-1 and TRBJ1-3; D unclear. Germline V gives CDR1 SQVTM, CDR2 ANQGSEA. This CDR3 has 12 residues. V lost 1 base and J 5 bases, leaving 6 bases between the germline ends. This CDR3 is CSVEAQRNTIYF. In DNA form, the CDR3 reads TGCAGCGTTGAAGCACAGAGAAACACCATATATTTT.